This T cell receptor beta chain was recovered during a study of T cell repertoires in cytomegalovirus infection (dated by TCRdb to the late 2010s). Regarding the research as a whole: Recently identified HLA-C-restricted CMV epitopes, whose presentation resists viral immunomodulation, were targeted by peptide stimulations together with well-studied HLA-B-restricted epitopes. Donor HLA type was relevant to the analysis, because carriage of CMV infection together with the matching HLA type was indicated by public TCR beta signatures.

The treatment or condition label, as the study defines it: in vitro stimulation with specific CMV peptide epitopes to enrich CMV-specific T cells. The CDR3 starts with the cysteine, ends with the phenylalanine, and has 14 residues. Kept here is only the CDR3 DNA, which spans 42 bases and is read in frame from base 1. CDR1 and CDR2 are drawn from the germline V gene: MDHEN, SYDVKM. V is pared back by 10 bases and J by 6 bases, with 22 bases lying between the germline termini. The listed sequencing device is Illumina HiSeq 1500. TCRdb reprocessing: public reads trimmed at Q25 with fastp, clones called with MiXCR, in-frame beta chains kept. Identical CDR3 protein sequences are pooled into one entry, listed with their most common genes and DNA. The sample table records 450,000 to 650,000 distinct CDR3 sequences; 40% of these occur just once. About 46% of the sample rests with the top ten. What the work shows at the level of the full study, not this receptor alone: The ex vivo response was dominated by HLA-C-restricted CMV-specific TCR beta clonotypes, which also provided the single most frequent clonotype in two of eight donors. In both this cohort and an independent cohort of under 450 donors, the cumulative frequency of public TCR beta family members distinguished carriers of CMV infection plus the relevant HLA type.

This clonotype appeared a few times. This clone's antigen is unknown. Nothing much larger sits one base from this clone, and base qualities are not available. The source material was cultured PBMCs, sampled from culture after CMV antigen stimulation. This sequence was found in a human donor in good health (CMV status not recorded). Some clones in this sample may be carry-over from other donors' samples. The chain is made from TRBV28 and TRBJ2-7; matching of 6 bases hints at TRBD1 as the D gene. The CDR3 region reads CATGKIQGTSEQYF. The nucleotide sequence reads as follows: TGTGCCACCGGAAAAATACAGGGAACGTCCGAGCAGTACTTC.